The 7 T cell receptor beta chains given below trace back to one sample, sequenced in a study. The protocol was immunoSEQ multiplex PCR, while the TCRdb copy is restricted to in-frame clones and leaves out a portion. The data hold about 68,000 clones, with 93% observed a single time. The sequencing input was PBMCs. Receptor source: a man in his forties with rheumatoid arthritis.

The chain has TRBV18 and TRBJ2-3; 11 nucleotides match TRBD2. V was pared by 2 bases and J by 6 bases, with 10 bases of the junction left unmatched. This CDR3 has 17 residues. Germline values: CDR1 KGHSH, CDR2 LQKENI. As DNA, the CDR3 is TGTGCCAGCTCACCAAAGGGGCTAGCGGGAGGCCCGGATACGCAGTATTTT. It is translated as CASSPKGLAGGPDTQYF.

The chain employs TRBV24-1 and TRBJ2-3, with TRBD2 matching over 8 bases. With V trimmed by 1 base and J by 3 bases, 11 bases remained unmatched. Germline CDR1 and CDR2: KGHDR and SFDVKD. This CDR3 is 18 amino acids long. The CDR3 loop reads CATSDLAGEGERTDTQYF. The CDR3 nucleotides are TGTGCCACCAGTGATTTAGCGGGAGAGGGGGAAAGAACAGATACGCAGTATTTT.

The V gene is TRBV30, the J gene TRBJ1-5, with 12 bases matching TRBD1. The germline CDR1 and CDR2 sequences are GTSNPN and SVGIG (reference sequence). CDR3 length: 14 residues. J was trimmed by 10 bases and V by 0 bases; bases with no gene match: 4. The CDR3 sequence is CAWSVGTGGGPQHF. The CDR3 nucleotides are TGTGCCTGGAGTGTAGGGACAGGGGGCGGCCCCCAGCATTTT.

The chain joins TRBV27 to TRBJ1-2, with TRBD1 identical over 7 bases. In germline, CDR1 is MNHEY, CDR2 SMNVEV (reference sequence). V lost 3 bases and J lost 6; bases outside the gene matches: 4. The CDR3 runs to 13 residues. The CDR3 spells CASSLQGGNGYTF. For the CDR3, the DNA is TGTGCCAGCAGTTTGCAGGGGGGTAATGGCTACACCTTC.

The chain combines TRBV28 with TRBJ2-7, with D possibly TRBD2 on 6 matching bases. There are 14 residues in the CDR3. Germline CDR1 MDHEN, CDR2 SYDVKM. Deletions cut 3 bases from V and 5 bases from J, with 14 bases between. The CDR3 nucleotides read TGTGCCAGCAGTTTGCCTTCTAGCGTCGACGAGCAGTACTTC. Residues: CASSLPSSVDEQYF.

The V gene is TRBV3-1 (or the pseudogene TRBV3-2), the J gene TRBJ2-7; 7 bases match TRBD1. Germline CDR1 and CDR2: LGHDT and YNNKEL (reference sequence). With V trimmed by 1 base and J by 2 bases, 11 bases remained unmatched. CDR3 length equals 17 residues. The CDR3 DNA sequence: TGTGCCAGCAGCCAAGGGACCAAACGGGACAGTCCCTACGAGCAGTACTTC. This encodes CASSQGTKRDSPYEQYF.

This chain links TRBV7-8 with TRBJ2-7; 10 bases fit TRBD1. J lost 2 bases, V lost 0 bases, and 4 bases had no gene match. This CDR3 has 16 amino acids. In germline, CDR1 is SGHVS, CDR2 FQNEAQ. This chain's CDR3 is CASSLAGTGAPYEQYF. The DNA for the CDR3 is TGTGCCAGCAGCTTAGCAGGGACAGGGGCACCCTACGAGCAGTACTTC.